These T cell receptor beta chains were read from a single sample in a study of early T cells in non-severe SARS-CoV-2 infection. TCRdb ran MiXCR on the 5' RACE reads and lists one entry per CDR3 protein. The table includes approximately 35,000 distinct CDR3 sequences, less than 6% detected once. Sequencing was performed on whole blood. All receptors derive from an adult who was a healthcare worker with PCR-confirmed SARS-CoV-2 infection or an uninfected control (not recorded which). Each CDR3 is given with its conserved first and last residue. Fields, in order: V gene, J gene, clone size, D gene, CDR3 protein, CDR3 DNA. A D gene is named only where the DNA matches it firmly. A clone size is listed for some rows: how often the clone was seen (once, few, many), or a class if it is expanded.

V: TRBV12-3/TRBV12-4; J: TRBJ2-2; size: many; D: NA; CDR3: CASSFGAQGSRELFF; DNA: TGTGCCAGCAGTTTTGGGGCACAGGGTTCCCGGGAGCTGTTTTTT
V: TRBV6-2/TRBV6-3; J: TRBJ1-2; size: NA; D: NA; CDR3: CASSTGRYGYTF; DNA: TGTGCCAGCAGTACGGGACGGTATGGCTACACCTTC
V: TRBV9; J: TRBJ2-7; size: few; D: NA; CDR3: CASSPGQTALYEQYF; DNA: TGTGCCAGCAGCCCGGGGCAGACAGCCCTCTACGAGCAGTACTTC
V: TRBV28; J: TRBJ2-1; size: many; D: NA; CDR3: CASSSPGTPSSYNEQFF; DNA: TGTGCCAGCAGTTCTCCCGGGACACCGAGCTCCTACAATGAGCAGTTCTTC
V: TRBV4-1; J: TRBJ2-5; size: many; D: NA; CDR3: CASSPLPGGGETQYF; DNA: TGCGCCAGCAGCCCGCTTCCCGGGGGAGGAGAGACCCAGTACTTC
V: TRBV7-8; J: TRBJ2-3; size: many; D: TRBD1; CDR3: CASSLNRGADTQYF; DNA: TGTGCCAGCAGCTTAAACAGGGGTGCAGATACGCAGTATTTT
V: TRBV12-3/TRBV12-4; J: TRBJ2-7; size: many; D: NA; CDR3: CASTPDRTTYEQYF; DNA: TGTGCCAGCACCCCGGACAGAACAACCTACGAGCAGTACTTC
V: TRBV20-1; J: TRBJ2-7; size: NA; D: TRBD2; CDR3: CSASPAGGAYEQYF; DNA: TGCAGTGCTAGCCCCGCGGGGGGGGCCTACGAGCAGTACTTC
V: TRBV6-5; J: TRBJ1-3; size: many; D: NA; CDR3: CASSSPQTSGNTIYF; DNA: TGTGCCAGCAGTTCCCCTCAAACCTCTGGAAACACCATATATTTT
V: TRBV28; J: TRBJ2-7; size: many; D: TRBD1; CDR3: CASSFLGQAYEQYF; DNA: TGTGCCAGCAGTTTCCTCGGACAGGCCTACGAGCAGTACTTC
V: TRBV7-9; J: TRBJ2-3; size: many; D: NA; CDR3: CASSLSDTQYF; DNA: TGTGCCAGCAGCTTATCAGATACGCAGTATTTT
V: TRBV30; J: TRBJ1-1; size: many; D: NA; CDR3: CAWSFGRGTEAFF; DNA: TGTGCCTGGAGTTTCGGGCGGGGCACTGAAGCTTTCTTT
V: TRBV11-2; J: TRBJ2-7; size: many; D: NA; CDR3: CASSLTSTVYEQYF; DNA: TGTGCCAGCAGCCTTACTAGCACCGTCTACGAGCAGTACTTC
V: TRBV2; J: TRBJ1-5; size: NA; D: NA; CDR3: CASSEQAGPNQPQHF; DNA: TGTGCCAGCAGTGAGCAGGCAGGGCCAAATCAGCCCCAGCATTTT
V: TRBV6-5; J: TRBJ2-7; size: many; D: TRBD1; CDR3: CASTMGTGVYEQYF; DNA: TGTGCCAGCACCATGGGGACAGGGGTCTACGAGCAGTACTTC
V: TRBV5-1; J: TRBJ1-1; size: many; D: NA; CDR3: CASRLENTEAFF; DNA: TGCGCCAGCAGGTTGGAGAACACTGAAGCTTTCTTT
V: TRBV5-6; J: TRBJ2-4; size: few; D: NA; CDR3: CASSLEGVKSPGNIQYF; DNA: TGTGCCAGCAGCTTGGAGGGGGTAAAAAGTCCCGGGAACATTCAGTACTTC
V: TRBV5-6; J: TRBJ2-7; size: many; D: TRBD1; CDR3: CASSLAGQSYEQYF; DNA: TGTGCCAGCAGCTTGGCGGGACAGTCCTACGAGCAGTACTTC
V: TRBV5-6; J: TRBJ2-7; size: many; D: NA; CDR3: CASSNLRDGYEQYF; DNA: TGTGCCAGCAGCAACCTCCGGGACGGCTACGAGCAGTACTTC
V: TRBV11-2; J: TRBJ2-5; size: many; D: NA; CDR3: CASSSPRGMETQYF; DNA: TGTGCCAGCAGCTCCCCAAGGGGCATGGAGACCCAGTACTTC
V: TRBV20-1; J: TRBJ2-3; size: few; D: TRBD2; CDR3: CSARWLAGTDTQYF; DNA: TGCAGTGCTAGATGGCTAGCGGGAACAGATACGCAGTATTTT
V: TRBV5-5; J: TRBJ2-3; size: many; D: TRBD1; CDR3: CASSFWTGGFSDTQYF; DNA: TGTGCCAGCAGCTTCTGGACAGGGGGCTTTTCAGATACGCAGTATTTT
V: TRBV7-2; J: TRBJ2-1; size: NA; D: TRBD2; CDR3: CASSALAGEYNEQFF; DNA: TGTGCCAGCAGCGCCTTAGCGGGGGAGTACAATGAGCAGTTCTTC
V: TRBV9; J: TRBJ2-2; size: few; D: TRBD1; CDR3: CASSVATGGLTGELFF; DNA: TGTGCCAGCAGCGTAGCGACAGGGGGCTTGACCGGGGAGCTGTTTTTT
V: TRBV29-1; J: TRBJ1-4; size: few; D: NA; CDR3: CSVYFTGTEEKLFF; DNA: TGCAGCGTTTACTTTACGGGGACGGAAGAAAAACTGTTTTTT
V: TRBV6-1; J: TRBJ2-1; size: many; D: TRBD2; CDR3: CASSERTSGSDEQFF; DNA: TGTGCCAGCAGTGAACGGACTAGCGGATCCGATGAGCAGTTCTTC
V: TRBV20-1; J: TRBJ1-6; size: medium-sized; D: NA; CDR3: CSARARLRQNSPLHF; DNA: TGCAGTGCTAGAGCGCGCCTGCGTCAGAATTCACCCCTCCACTTT
V: TRBV7-9; J: TRBJ2-1; size: many; D: TRBD1; CDR3: CASSLGTGANNEQFF; DNA: TGTGCCAGCAGCTTAGGGACAGGGGCAAACAATGAGCAGTTCTTC
V: TRBV20-1; J: TRBJ2-7; size: NA; D: NA; CDR3: CSALRAWGSYEQYF; DNA: TGCAGTGCTTTAAGAGCCTGGGGGTCCTACGAGCAGTACTTC
V: TRBV29-1; J: TRBJ2-3; size: many; D: NA; CDR3: CSVDIIAGALPSEDTQYF; DNA: TGCAGCGTTGATATTATTGCGGGGGCCTTACCGAGTGAGGATACGCAGTATTTT
V: TRBV15; J: TRBJ2-7; size: many; D: NA; CDR3: CATTRDISYEQYF; DNA: TGTGCCACCACCCGGGACATCTCCTACGAGCAGTACTTC
V: TRBV12-3/TRBV12-4; J: TRBJ2-7; size: many; D: NA; CDR3: CASSVRSSSYEQYF; DNA: TGTGCCAGCAGTGTCAGGTCTTCTTCCTACGAGCAGTACTTC
V: TRBV7-9; J: TRBJ1-2; size: many; D: NA; CDR3: CASGRSNYGYTF; DNA: TGTGCCAGCGGGAGGTCTAACTATGGCTACACCTTC
V: TRBV10-3; J: TRBJ2-1; size: many; D: NA; CDR3: CAISEMKDTSYNEQFF; DNA: TGTGCCATCAGTGAAATGAAGGATACGTCCTACAATGAGCAGTTCTTC
V: TRBV4-2; J: TRBJ2-3; size: NA; D: NA; CDR3: CASSAGGTDTQYF; DNA: TGTGCCAGCAGCGCCGGAGGGACAGATACGCAGTATTTT
V: TRBV7-2; J: TRBJ2-3; size: NA; D: TRBD1; CDR3: CASGWTGPDTQYF; DNA: TGTGCCAGCGGGTGGACAGGGCCAGATACGCAGTATTTT
V: TRBV4-3; J: TRBJ1-6; size: many; D: NA; CDR3: CASSQVQPSSYNSPLHF; DNA: TGCGCCAGCAGCCAAGTTCAGCCTAGCTCCTATAATTCACCCCTCCACTTT
V: TRBV18; J: TRBJ2-5; size: medium-sized; D: TRBD1; CDR3: CASSPLGQGALRGQETQYF; DNA: TGTGCCAGCTCACCACTCGGACAGGGGGCGCTTCGGGGTCAAGAGACCCAGTACTTC
V: TRBV28; J: TRBJ2-2; size: many; D: NA; CDR3: CASSPATHTGELFF; DNA: TGTGCCAGCAGTCCTGCGACCCACACCGGGGAGCTGTTTTTT
V: TRBV6-2/TRBV6-3; J: TRBJ1-5; size: many; D: NA; CDR3: CASTSPGLGNQPQHF; DNA: TGTGCCAGCACCAGCCCAGGGCTGGGTAATCAGCCCCAGCATTTT
V: TRBV19; J: TRBJ2-3; size: many; D: TRBD1; CDR3: CASSPGTGFTDTQYF; DNA: TGTGCCAGCTCCCCCGGGACAGGGTTCACAGATACGCAGTATTTT
V: TRBV20-1; J: TRBJ2-3; size: NA; D: NA; CDR3: CSAPVAGGTDTQYF; DNA: TGCAGTGCTCCAGTAGCCGGGGGCACAGATACGCAGTATTTT
V: TRBV9; J: TRBJ2-1; size: few; D: NA; CDR3: CASSVLPGFDEQFF; DNA: TGTGCCAGCAGCGTATTGCCAGGGTTCGATGAGCAGTTCTTC
V: TRBV6-2/TRBV6-3; J: TRBJ2-2; size: many; D: TRBD2; CDR3: CASTVSGGHTGELFF; DNA: TGTGCCAGCACCGTCAGCGGGGGTCACACCGGGGAGCTGTTTTTT
V: TRBV18; J: TRBJ2-1; size: few; D: NA; CDR3: CASSPPALGWHEQFF; DNA: TGTGCCAGCTCACCACCGGCGCTAGGGTGGCATGAGCAGTTCTTC
V: TRBV5-4; J: TRBJ1-1; size: NA; D: NA; CDR3: CASSLVGGEAFF; DNA: TGTGCCAGCAGCTTGGTCGGCGGTGAAGCTTTCTTT
V: TRBV27; J: TRBJ2-2; size: NA; D: TRBD1; CDR3: CASSFRDRGRRTGELFF; DNA: TGTGCCAGCAGTTTTAGGGACAGGGGGCGCCGGACCGGGGAGCTGTTTTTT
V: TRBV19; J: TRBJ2-2; size: few; D: TRBD1; CDR3: CASQGQGNTGELFF; DNA: TGTGCCTCACAGGGGCAGGGGAACACCGGGGAGCTGTTTTTT
V: TRBV5-1; J: TRBJ1-1; size: many; D: TRBD1; CDR3: CASRGGTATEAFF; DNA: TGCGCCAGCAGGGGAGGGACAGCCACTGAAGCTTTCTTT
V: TRBV6-1; J: TRBJ2-3; size: many; D: NA; CDR3: CASSEVVRTDTQYF; DNA: TGTGCCAGCAGTGAAGTGGTCAGAACAGATACGCAGTATTTT
V: TRBV7-9; J: TRBJ2-3; size: many; D: NA; CDR3: CASSLGSQAQYF; DNA: TGTGCCAGCAGCTTAGGCAGCCAGGCGCAGTATTTT
V: TRBV5-6; J: TRBJ2-5; size: NA; D: TRBD2; CDR3: CASSFTPSGGVRETQYF; DNA: TGTGCCAGCAGCTTTACTCCTAGCGGGGGCGTTCGGGAGACCCAGTACTTC
V: TRBV15; J: TRBJ2-7; size: NA; D: NA; CDR3: CATSPRQEEEQYF; DNA: TGTGCCACCAGCCCCCGACAGGAGGAAGAGCAGTACTTC
V: TRBV12-3/TRBV12-4; J: TRBJ1-2; size: many; D: NA; CDR3: CASSQLSNYGYTF; DNA: TGTGCCAGCAGCCAACTTTCTAACTATGGCTACACCTTC
V: TRBV5-5; J: TRBJ1-1; size: many; D: NA; CDR3: CASSLDRANTEAFF; DNA: TGTGCCAGCAGCTTGGATCGCGCGAACACTGAAGCTTTCTTT